This entry describes one T cell receptor (beta chain). What it recognizes is unknown. The data originate from a study of cytomegalovirus exposure and HLA in healthy donors. Notes on the study in general: There were some public TCRs occurring in many donors, but most TCR sequences were rare. The study listed roughly 160 cytomegalovirus-associated TCR beta chains.

V shed 9 bases and J 1 base; nucleotides not matched to a gene: 9. CDR1 and CDR2 (germline): SGHRS, YFSETQ. This CDR3 has 14 amino acids. The table came from immunoSEQ multiplex PCR; TCRdb's copy has only in-frame clones and leaves some out. The table shows roughly 120,000 clones, with about nine tenths occurring only once. The sequence came from a young woman in good health and CMV-seronegative. Sample: PBMCs. The chain has TRBV5-1 and TRBJ1-1; 7 bases are a match to TRBD1. In nucleotides, the CDR3 is TGCGCCACCTCTTACGGACAGGCGAACACTGAAGCTTTCTTT. This sequence encodes CATSYGQANTEAFF.